These 2 T cell receptor beta chains were all obtained from the same sample, sequenced in a study of blood T cell repertoires in COVID-19. The assay was immunoSEQ multiplex PCR, and TCRdb's table has in-frame clones only and misses some. The data show 150,000 to 200,000 clones, less than 85% seen once. Sequenced material: PBMCs or T cells enriched from blood (not recorded which). These receptors were collected from a man aged 45-65 years who had recovered from COVID-19.

V gene TRBV5-4 combines with J gene TRBJ2-3; possibly TRBD1 for D (6 bases). The germline CDR1 and CDR2 sequences are SGHNT and YYREEE (reference sequence). V dropped 4 bases and J dropped 6 bases, with 24 bases sitting between them. There are 17 residues in the CDR3. The CDR3 bases are TGTGCCAGCAGCCTCGGGACACCAAGAGTGGCACAGGATACGCAGTATTTT. Its protein is CASSLGTPRVAQDTQYF. The whole variable domain, remainder taken from reference TRBV5-4 and TRBJ2-3, is ETGVTQSPTHLIKTRGQQVTLRCSSQSGHNTVSWYQQALGQGPQFIFQYYREEENGRGNFPPRFSGLQFPNYSSELNVNALELDDSALYLCASSLGTPRVAQDTQYFGPGTRLTVL.

This clone was found a few times. The rearrangement uses TRBV7-8 and TRBJ2-7; D remains ambiguous. The germline V and J ends were trimmed by 5 bases and 7 bases, with 15 bases remaining between them. CDR1 is SGHVS, CDR2 FQNEAQ, per germline. The CDR3 sequence is 13 residues long. The DNA of the CDR3 is TGTGCCAGCAGCCGCGACGGTGCAGGAGAGCAGTACTTC. Encoded protein: CASSRDGAGEQYF.